This entry lists 8 T cell receptor beta chains sequenced from one sample in a study of cytomegalovirus exposure and HLA in healthy donors. Using immunoSEQ multiplex PCR, the repertoire was profiled, and TCRdb retains in-frame clones only, with some absent. The sample lists 200,000 to 300,000 clones, roughly 91% occurring once. The sequenced sample was PBMCs. The receptors were gathered from a woman aged 30 to 39 in good health and CMV-seronegative.

This clone was observed a single time. The rearrangement uses TRBV27 and TRBJ2-4; a weak D match, TRBD2 (6 bases). V dropped 3 bases and J dropped 6 bases, with 12 bases sitting between them. This CDR3 has 14 amino acids. Germline V CDR1 and CDR2: MNHEY, SMNVEV (reference sequence). The CDR3 spells CASSLIGSRNIQYF. CDR3 bases: TGTGCCAGCAGTTTGATCGGGAGCCGAAACATTCAGTACTTC.

The chain has TRBV11-2 and TRBJ2-7, with D unresolved. From germline, CDR1 is SGHAT and CDR2 FQNNGV. V was cut by 1 base and J by 1 base, with 8 bases left in between. This CDR3 comprises 14 residues. CDR3 coding DNA: TGTGCCAGCAGCTTAGCCCTGGGATCCTACGAGCAGTACTTC. It yields the protein CASSLALGSYEQYF.

In this sample, this clone turned up once. V is TRBV9 and J is TRBJ1-1, with a weak D call TRBD1 (6 bases). V shed 4 bases and J shed 4 bases, with 14 bases lying between them. Germline lookup yields CDR1 SGDLS and CDR2 YYNGEE. The CDR3 loop spans 14 amino acids. As DNA, the CDR3 is TGTGCCAGCAGCTCGAGGGGGGGTTCCACTGAAGCTTTCTTT. Amino acids: CASSSRGGSTEAFF.

The chain joins TRBV25-1 to TRBJ2-1; D gene ambiguous. The germline CDR1 and CDR2 sequences are MGHDK and SYGVNS. The CDR3 is made up of 14 amino acids. V lost 0 bases, J lost 8 bases, and 11 bases lay in between. Here the CDR3 DNA reads TGTGCCAGCAGTGAATACGCTCGCGGCGATGAGCAGTTCTTC. This gives the protein CASSEYARGDEQFF.

CDR3 residues: CASRIQGRGYGYTF. In DNA form, the CDR3 reads TGTGCCAGCAGGATACAGGGGAGGGGCTATGGCTACACCTTC. The genes are TRBV6-5 and TRBJ1-2; 7 bases match TRBD1. J lost 4 bases, V lost 6 bases, and 8 bases had no gene match. CDR3 size: 14 residues. Looked up from germline, CDR1 is MNHEY and CDR2 is SVGAGI.

The gene calls are TRBV11-2 and TRBJ2-7, with D unresolved. The CDR3 runs to 14 residues. V lost 0 bases and J 6 bases, leaving 12 bases between the germline ends. The germline gives CDR1 SGHAT, CDR2 FQNNGV. The CDR3 loop is CASSLDLNLGEQYF. CDR3 bases: TGTGCCAGCAGCTTAGATCTTAATCTTGGCGAGCAGTACTTC.

The V call is TRBV6-1, the J call TRBJ2-3; 10 bases match TRBD2. CDR3 length equals 16 residues. Trimming removed 3 bases from V and 1 base from J; junction bases left unmatched: 4. Germline CDR1 and CDR2: MNHNS and SASEGT. The CDR3 bases are TGTGCCAGCAGTGATTCAGCGGGAGGGGGCACAGATACGCAGTATTTT. Encoded protein: CASSDSAGGGTDTQYF.

This chain joins TRBV4-2 and TRBJ1-2; 9 nucleotides align to TRBD1. Trimming cost V 0 bases and J 9 bases; bases outside gene matches: 5. The V gene's germline CDR1 is LGHNA and CDR2 YNFKEQ. The CDR3 totals 14 residues. The CDR3 is CASSQERDRVSYTF. The CDR3 region has the DNA TGTGCCAGCAGCCAAGAACGGGACAGGGTAAGCTACACCTTC.